A single sample is the source of the 30 T cell receptor beta chains below, sequenced in a study of post-analysis software for immune sequencing data. Overall study findings and caveats: Controls showed lower frequencies than patients for 5 or 6 TRBV segments, and TRBV5-6, TRBV5-1 and TRBV20-1 were among these.

Their target antigens are unknown. Unique molecular identifiers were carried by the TCR beta cDNA libraries. Via MiXCR, TCRdb re-called the PCR reads, giving one row per CDR3 protein. The sample consists of some 190,000 distinct CDR3 sequences, roughly 28% of them appearing once. Source material: blood. All receptors come from a girl aged 2-17 years with multiple sclerosis.

The table lists this clonotype with a few counts. This chain connects TRBV2 to TRBJ1-2; no clear D gene. This CDR3 has 13 amino acids. Germline CDR1 reads SNHLY; CDR2 reads FYNNEI. V dropped 5 bases and J dropped 8 bases, with 15 bases sitting between them. The CDR3 reads CASSPQRTQGYTF. The DNA of the CDR3 is TGTGCCAGCAGTCCTCAACGGACTCAGGGCTACACCTTC.

The V and J genes are TRBV12-3 or TRBV12-4 and TRBJ1-1; 8 nucleotides agree with TRBD1. J gave up 6 bases and V 7 bases, and 7 bases lay outside the gene matches. CDR3 length: 13 residues. Here the CDR3 DNA reads TGTGCCAGCAATCGGGACAGGCGTGCTGAAGCTTTCTTT. Residues: CASNRDRRAEAFF.

This clonotype was counted between two and nine times. The CDR3 DNA follows: TGTGCCAGCAGTGTCAGGGACGCGAACACTGAAGCTTTCTTT. Its protein product is CASSVRDANTEAFF. V gene TRBV2 combines with J gene TRBJ1-1; perhaps TRBD1 as D (5 bases). The germline V and J ends were trimmed by 4 bases and 1 base, with 10 bases remaining between them. CDR1 and CDR2 from the germline V gene are SNHLY and FYNNEI. The CDR3 spans 14 residues.

The gene calls are TRBV12-3 or TRBV12-4 and TRBJ1-5, with D tentatively TRBD1 (5 bases). CDR3 length: 13 amino acids. Trimming removed 3 bases at V and 7 bases at J, with 10 bases between. The CDR3 DNA is TGTGCCAGCAGTTTGGGGGGGAGCCAGCCCCAGCATTTT. This sequence encodes CASSLGGSQPQHF.

The chain employs TRBV7-3 and TRBJ2-1; D not resolved. The CDR3 totals 14 residues. The V gene lost 4 bases and the J gene lost 3 bases, with 10 bases spanning the gap. Germline CDR1 and CDR2: SGHTA and FQGTGA. The CDR3 coding sequence is TGTGCCAGCAGCTCACGGGTAGACTACAATGAGCAGTTCTTC. Translating gives CASSSRVDYNEQFF. The whole variable domain, remainder taken from reference TRBV7-3 and TRBJ2-1, is GAGVSQTPSNKVTEKGKYVELRCDPISGHTALYWYRQSLGQGPEFLIYFQGTGAADDSGLPNDRFFAVRPEGSVSTLKIQRTERGDSAVYLCASSSRVDYNEQFFGPGTRLTVL.

V is TRBV5-1 and J is TRBJ1-1; D is unresolved. V shed 3 bases and J shed 1 base, with 10 bases lying between them. CDR1 and CDR2 from the germline V gene are SGHRS and YFSETQ. This CDR3 contains 14 residues. The CDR3 DNA reads TGCGCCAGCAGCTGTGTCCAGGCGAACACTGAAGCTTTCTTT. Amino acid sequence: CASSCVQANTEAFF. The variable domain in full, with the rest retrieved from reference TRBV5-1 and TRBJ1-1, is KAGVTQTPRYLIKTRGQQVTLSCSPISGHRSVSWYQQTPGQGLQFLFEYFSETQRNKGNFPGRFSGRQFSNSRSEMNVSTLELGDSALYLCASSCVQANTEAFFGQGTRLTVV.

The rearrangement joins TRBV5-1 to TRBJ1-2; 7 bases line up with TRBD1. Germline CDR1 reads SGHRS; CDR2 reads YFSETQ. This CDR3 has 15 amino acids. The V and J ends lost 4 bases and 3 bases, in that order; junction bases with no gene match: 9. The CDR3 DNA sequence: TGCGCCAGCAGCATAGGTACCGACAGGGACTATGGCTACACCTTC. It codes for CASSIGTDRDYGYTF.

There are many counts of this clonotype. V and J are TRBV20-1 and TRBJ2-1; 8 bases fit TRBD2. In germline, CDR1 is DFQATT, CDR2 SNEGSKA (reference sequence). The CDR3 contains 15 residues. V trimming: 5 bases; J trimming: 7 bases; junction bases outside the gene matches: 13. CDR3 bases: TGCAGTGCTGCGGGTGGGTCTAGCGGGCAAAATGAGCAGTTCTTC. It is translated as CSAAGGSSGQNEQFF.

This clonotype was observed a few times. The chain carries TRBV24-1 and TRBJ1-1; D call uncertain. V gave up 3 bases and J gave up 6 bases, with 16 bases separating them. This CDR3 spans 15 amino acids. Germline V gives CDR1 KGHDR, CDR2 SFDVKD. CDR3 loop: CATSDPTGGEAEAFF. The CDR3 DNA reads TGTGCCACCAGTGATCCTACCGGTGGGGAGGCTGAAGCTTTCTTT.

The sample holds many counts of this clonotype. The V call is TRBV6-5, the J call TRBJ2-7, with D perhaps given as TRBD1 or TRBD2 (6 bases each). CDR3 size: 13 residues. The germline CDR1 and CDR2 sequences are MNHEY and SVGAGI. V was shortened by 8 bases and J by 2 bases, with 13 bases between the two germline ends. The CDR3 DNA is TGTGCCAGCTGGGGGGACACCACCTACGAGCAGTACTTC. Its protein is CASWGDTTYEQYF.

The table lists this clonotype with many counts. The chain is built from TRBV5-1 and TRBJ2-1; 10 bases agree with TRBD2. Germline V gene data show CDR1 as SGHRS and CDR2 as YFSETQ. The CDR3 has 14 residues. J was trimmed by 8 bases and V by 7 bases; bases with no gene match: 9. DNA of the CDR3: TGCGCCAGCGCCTTAGCGGGAGGTGGTTATGAGCAGTTCTTC. Its protein product is CASALAGGGYEQFF.

The chain carries TRBV12-3 or TRBV12-4 and TRBJ2-4; 11 nucleotides agree with TRBD2. The length of the CDR3 is 18 residues. J was trimmed by 0 bases and V by 1 base; bases with no gene match: 5. As DNA, the CDR3 is TGTGCCAGCAGTTTAGTGGCTAGCGGGGGGTTAGCCAAAAACATTCAGTACTTC. Its protein product is CASSLVASGGLAKNIQYF.

As to this clonotype: This could be a read error, since a much larger clone is one nucleotide away. The chain couples TRBV20-1 to TRBJ2-2, with D possibly matching TRBD1 (6 bases). CDR1 is DFQATT, CDR2 SNEGSKA, per germline (reference sequence). The CDR3 covers 14 residues. Trimming left V 3 bases short and J 5 bases short, with 13 bases between. CDR3 amino acids: CSASRSTGTGELFF. CDR3 DNA sequence: TGCAGTGCTAGTCGGTCCACAGGGACCGGGGAGCTGTTTTTT.

The chain has TRBV7-9 and TRBJ2-4; D gene ambiguous. V was shortened by 4 bases and J by 6 bases, with 13 bases between the two germline ends. CDR3 length: 14 amino acids. From germline, CDR1 is SEHNR and CDR2 FQNEAQ (reference sequence). The CDR3 sequence is CASSSNPPGNIQYF. The CDR3 nucleotides are TGTGCCAGCAGCTCCAACCCCCCAGGAAACATTCAGTACTTC.

The rearrangement joins TRBV3-1 to TRBJ2-5; weak D call: TRBD1 (8 bases). The CDR3 extends over 14 amino acids. Deletions cut 1 base from V and 6 bases from J, with 12 bases between. Germline V gene sequence: CDR1 LGHDT, CDR2 YNNKEL (reference sequence). The DNA for the CDR3 is TGTGCCAGCAGCCAAGCACAGGGGGGGAAGACCCAGTACTTC. Translated, it gives CASSQAQGGKTQYF.

The chain joins TRBV12-3 or TRBV12-4 to TRBJ1-1, with unresolved D. Trimming removed 3 bases from V and 6 bases from J, with 11 bases in between. The CDR3 consists of 13 residues. As DNA, the CDR3 is TGTGCCAGCAGTTTCTCAGCAAACGCTGAAGCTTTCTTT. This codes for CASSFSANAEAFF.

With respect to this clonotype: One junction end disagrees with the germline gene, perhaps due to a read error. The chain is built from TRBV20-1 and TRBJ1-1; no clear D. Germline loops: CDR1 DFQATT, CDR2 SNEGSKA (reference sequence). This CDR3 has 13 amino acids. The CDR3, as DNA: TGCAGTGCAAGAGAGATCATGAACACTGAAGCTTTCTTT. Protein: CSAREIMNTEAFF.

This clonotype was observed a few times. This chain connects TRBV28 to TRBJ2-7, with 11 bases that match TRBD2. The CDR3 runs to 15 residues. Trimming took 4 bases from V and 2 from J; bases not matched to a gene: 4. CDR1 is MDHEN and CDR2 is SYDVKM in the germline V gene. The CDR3: CASSYSGRAPYEQYF. Here the CDR3 DNA reads TGTGCCAGCAGTTATAGCGGGAGGGCCCCCTACGAGCAGTACTTC.

In nucleotides, the CDR3 is TGTGCCAGCAGCCCTTGGGCCAAAAACATTCAGTACTTC. The encoded protein is CASSPWAKNIQYF. The gene calls are TRBV7-9 and TRBJ2-4; D is uncertain. Germline CDR1 SEHNR, CDR2 FQNEAQ (reference sequence). Trimming took off 5 bases at V and 1 base at J, with 6 bases between the two ends. This CDR3 spans 13 amino acids.

The V and J genes are TRBV4-1 and TRBJ2-2; D uncertain. Germline assignment: CDR1 MGHRA and CDR2 YSYEKL. Trimming took off 0 bases at V and 5 bases at J, with 13 bases between the two ends. CDR3 size: 16 residues. The CDR3 loop is CASSQEGKGMTGELFF. Here the CDR3 DNA reads TGCGCCAGCAGCCAAGAAGGAAAGGGAATGACCGGGGAGCTGTTTTTT.

The chain has TRBV5-1 and TRBJ1-1, with 10 bases that match TRBD1. Germline loops: CDR1 SGHRS, CDR2 YFSETQ. Losses at the gene ends were 4 bases for V and 9 bases for J; bases not matched to a gene: 12. CDR3 length: 15 residues. CDR3: CASSNKSGQGIKAFF. The CDR3 nucleotides are TGCGCCAGCAGCAATAAATCGGGACAGGGGATTAAAGCTTTCTTT.

This clonotype was counted between two and nine times. This rearrangement joins TRBV5-1 to TRBJ2-1; possible D gene TRBD1, 5 bases. The CDR3 is made up of 13 amino acids. Trimming pared 4 bases from V and 4 bases from J, leaving 9 bases between. CDR1 and CDR2 (germline): SGHRS, YFSETQ. CDR3 coding DNA: TGCGCCAGCAGCCCGACAGAATACAATGAGCAGTTCTTC. Protein sequence: CASSPTEYNEQFF.

This clonotype was counted ten times or more. The chain links TRBV12-3 or TRBV12-4 to TRBJ2-5, with 8 bases fitting TRBD2. The length of the CDR3 is 16 residues. J gave up 2 bases and V 6 bases, and 11 bases lay outside the gene matches. The CDR3 protein is CASSPLGAGVQETQYF. In nucleotides, the CDR3 is TGTGCCAGCAGCCCCCTGGGAGCGGGGGTACAAGAGACCCAGTACTTC.

This CDR3 reads CAKTSGSTDTQYF. The DNA for the CDR3 is TGTGCCAAGACTAGCGGAAGCACAGATACGCAGTATTTT. The chain combines TRBV2 with TRBJ2-3, with 9 bases aligning to TRBD2. Germline V gene data show CDR1 as SNHLY and CDR2 as FYNNEI. The junction had 2 bases not matched to a gene; V was cut back by 10 bases and J by 0 bases. There are 13 residues in the CDR3.

The chain carries TRBV28 and TRBJ1-4, with 7 bases aligning to TRBD1. The CDR3 is 14 residues long. Germline assignment: CDR1 MDHEN and CDR2 SYDVKM. V trimming: 6 bases; J trimming: 8 bases; junction bases outside the gene matches: 9. The CDR3 region has the DNA TGTGCCAGCAGCCCTGACAGGGTTCAGGAAAAACTGTTTTTT. It is translated as CASSPDRVQEKLFF.

The chain has TRBV28 and TRBJ1-1; D is possibly TRBD1 (6 bases). Trimming shortened V by 6 bases and J by 3 bases, and 20 bases separated the two germline ends. Germline V gene sequence: CDR1 MDHEN, CDR2 SYDVKM. The CDR3 spans 16 residues. The CDR3 is CASSPNTGYSDTEAFF. CDR3 DNA sequence: TGTGCCAGCAGCCCGAATACAGGGTATTCGGACACTGAAGCTTTCTTT.

This clonotype was seen more than once but under ten times. The chain joins TRBV29-1 to TRBJ1-1, with 9 bases lining up with TRBD1. CDR3 length: 14 residues. CDR1 is SQVTM and CDR2 is ANQGSEA in the germline V gene. V lost 6 bases, J lost 4 bases, and 9 bases stayed unmatched. This chain's CDR3 is CSVVPGQGGTEAFF. The CDR3 nucleotides are TGCAGCGTAGTGCCGGGACAGGGCGGCACTGAAGCTTTCTTT. Full variable domain (outside the CDR3, taken from reference TRBV29-1 and TRBJ1-1): SAVISQKPSRDICQRGTSLTIQCQVDSQVTMMFWYRQQPGQSLTLIATANQGSEATYESGFVIDKFPISRPNLTFSTLTVSNMSPEDSSIYLCSVVPGQGGTEAFFGQGTRLTVV.

This clonotype appeared many times. The rearrangement joins TRBV20-1 to TRBJ2-7, with 7 bases lining up with TRBD2. The CDR3 totals 12 residues. V lost 2 bases, J lost 5 bases, and 3 bases stayed unmatched. Germline CDR1 DFQATT, CDR2 SNEGSKA (reference sequence). CDR3 DNA: TGCAGTGCTAGAACTGGACTAGACGAGCAGTACTTC. Protein product: CSARTGLDEQYF.

To note about this clonotype: At one boundary the junction diverges from the germline segment, which might be a read error. This chain connects TRBV6-2 or TRBV6-3 to TRBJ2-3, with 10 bases that match TRBD2. Germline-derived CDR1 and CDR2 are MNHEY and SVGEGT. The CDR3 has 17 amino acids. The CDR3 reads CASSYKVAGGHTGTQYF. Here the CDR3 DNA reads TGTGCCAGCAGTTACAAGGTAGCGGGGGGCCACACAGGTACGCAGTATTTT.

The rearrangement links TRBV11-2 to TRBJ1-4; D gene uncertain. The CDR3 length is 14 residues. The germline V gene encodes CDR1 SGHAT and CDR2 FQNNGV. The ends were cut back, 7 bases at V and 0 bases at J, with 9 bases in the middle. CDR3 nucleotides: TGTGCCAGCACCCCCGGGCCAACTAATGAAAAACTGTTTTTT. This encodes CASTPGPTNEKLFF.